This T cell receptor beta chain was observed in a study of OX40 agonist ivuxolimab in advanced cancers. This clone was picked up a small number of times. The CDR3 length is 13 residues. The ends were cut back, 2 bases at V and 7 bases at J, with 12 bases in the middle. In germline, CDR1 is GTSNPN, CDR2 SVGIG (reference sequence). This table comes from immunoSEQ multiplex PCR, and its TCRdb copy is limited to in-frame clones, with some not included. This sample has over 40,000 clones, with roughly nine tenths found just once. The material sequenced was CD4+ or CD8+ T cells sorted from blood, taken in a trial of the OX40 agonist ivuxolimab. The chain links TRBV30 to TRBJ1-3; D call uncertain. This TCR was sampled from an adult with an advanced solid tumor such as melanoma, head and neck, liver or kidney cancer. CDR3 sequence: CAWSRPPENTIYF. The CDR3 DNA follows: TGTGCCTGGAGTCGGCCGCCAGAGAACACCATATATTTT.